This T cell receptor beta chain comes out of a study of T cells in Graves' hyperthyroidism and ophthalmopathy. CDR1 MDHEN and CDR2 SYDVKM come from the germline V gene. V was clipped by 1 base and J by 4 bases; unmatched bases: 10. The CDR3 is 17 residues long. This clonotype has just a few counts. Hyperthyroidism in the patients, aged 18 to 65, was newly diagnosed and under 2 months in duration. Lactation, pregnancy, other autoimmune disease or uncontrolled infection led to exclusion of patients. The blood specimen was taken at initial hyperthyroidism diagnosis, before any ophthalmopathy symptoms. The investigators amplified TCR beta CDR3 regions from RNA transcripts. The TCR CDR3 first-round RT-PCR relied on the HTBI primer set. TCRdb called the multiplex PCR reads again in MiXCR, with one record for every CDR3 protein. The sample lists around 340,000 distinct CDR3 sequences; 15% to 20% were seen once.

This receptor was identified in a woman aged 25 to 39 with Graves' hyperthyroidism that later progressed to Graves' ophthalmopathy. Sequencing input: blood. The genes are TRBV28 and TRBJ2-7; 10 bases are shared with TRBD1. CDR3 nucleotide sequence: TGTGCCAGCAGTTTATCCCTCGTGACAGGGGGCGCGTACGAGCAGTACTTC. This codes for CASSLSLVTGGAYEQYF.